A selection of T cell receptor beta chains follows, all from one sample in a study of early T cells in non-severe SARS-CoV-2 infection. TCRdb independently ran MiXCR on the 5' RACE reads; one entry per CDR3 protein. The sample includes tens of thousands of distinct CDR3 sequences, around 15% of them seen just once. Sequences were obtained from whole blood. The receptors were sampled from an adult who was a healthcare worker with PCR-confirmed SARS-CoV-2 infection or an uninfected control (not recorded which). The CDR3 runs from the conserved cysteine through the conserved F or W. The D gene is left open where the match is weak. Clone sizes are given selectively: once, few, many, or a class where the clone is expanded.

few	TRBD2	TRBV5-1	TRBJ2-7	TGCGCCAGCAGCTTGGTAAGGCGGGGGAACTACGAGCAGTACTTC	CASSLVRRGNYEQYF
few	.	TRBV11-2	TRBJ2-1	TGTGCCAGCAGCTTGTTCCCCTCGCCTAAACAGGGGGAGGGGTACAATGAGCAGTTCTTC	CASSLFPSPKQGEGYNEQFF
.	.	TRBV2	TRBJ2-7	TGTGCCAGGAGCCAGGGCCTTTCGAGCGAGCAGTACTTC	CARSQGLSSEQYF
few	TRBD1	TRBV2	TRBJ1-1	TGTGCCAGCACCCGGACAGGGGTCATGGGCACTGAAGCTTTCTTT	CASTRTGVMGTEAFF
few	.	TRBV10-3	TRBJ2-3	TGTGCCATCAGTGAACTGGGGGACACAGATACGCAGTATTTT	CAISELGDTDTQYF
many	.	TRBV5-4	TRBJ1-3	TGTGCCAGCAGCGCCGGGCGCCGCGGGTCTGGAAACACCATATATTTT	CASSAGRRGSGNTIYF
.	.	TRBV29-1	TRBJ1-1	TGCAGCGTTGTGCGGCCCAACACTGAAGCTTTCTTT	CSVVRPNTEAFF
.	.	TRBV12-5	TRBJ2-2	TGTGCTAGTGCCCTTACAGGGTTTGCCGGGGAGCTGTTTTTT	CASALTGFAGELFF
.	.	TRBV5-1	TRBJ1-1	TGCGCCAGCGCCTTCGACCTATATTCTGCTGAAGCTTTCTTT	CASAFDLYSAEAFF
few	.	TRBV11-3	TRBJ2-1	TGTGCCAGCAGCTACCGGACACTTCATGAGCAGTTCTTC	CASSYRTLHEQFF
.	.	TRBV20-1	TRBJ1-1	TGCAGTGCTACACAAGGCATGAACACTGAAGCTTTCTTT	CSATQGMNTEAFF
few	.	TRBV20-1	TRBJ1-3	TGCAGTGCTCCTGCGGTGGGGGGAGGAAACACCATATATTTT	CSAPAVGGGNTIYF
.	.	TRBV29-1	TRBJ2-5	TGCAGCGTAGGACAGCAAGAGACCCAGTACTTC	CSVGQQETQYF
few	.	TRBV12-3/TRBV12-4	TRBJ2-4	TGTGCCAGCAGTTTATGGGGGGCCAAAAACATTCAGTACTTC	CASSLWGAKNIQYF
few	TRBD1	TRBV5-1	TRBJ1-2	TGCGCCAGCAGCTCACAGGGGAGCGGCTATGGCTACACCTTC	CASSSQGSGYGYTF
many	.	TRBV6-5	TRBJ1-1	TGTGCCACACTCGGAGTGAACACTGAAGCTTTCTTT	CATLGVNTEAFF
.	TRBD2	TRBV6-5	TRBJ2-7	TGTGCCAGCAGCCGGACTAGCGGGGGCAGTAACTCCTACGAGCAGTACTTC	CASSRTSGGSNSYEQYF
few	.	TRBV5-5	TRBJ2-2	TGTGCCAGCAGCTTATCCGGCGGGACAGCGAACACCGGGGAGCTGTTTTTT	CASSLSGGTANTGELFF
many	TRBD1	TRBV20-1	TRBJ2-5	TGCAGTGCTAGAGATGACAGGGGGTACCAAGAGACCCAGTACTTC	CSARDDRGYQETQYF
.	TRBD1	TRBV11-2	TRBJ2-2	TGTGCCAGCAGCATCCGGGACAGGGTGGCCGGGGAGCTGTTTTTT	CASSIRDRVAGELFF
.	.	TRBV4-2	TRBJ1-5	TGTGCCAGCAGCCAAGTAGGCAGGGAGCAGCCCCAGCATTTT	CASSQVGREQPQHF
few	TRBD1	TRBV6-5	TRBJ1-2	TGTGCCAGCAGGGGACAGGGGAAGTACTATGGCTACACCTTC	CASRGQGKYYGYTF
few	TRBD1	TRBV7-9	TRBJ1-6	TGTGCCAGCAGCCCCCGGACAGGCCACAATTCACCCCTCCACTTT	CASSPRTGHNSPLHF
few	.	TRBV20-1	TRBJ2-2	TGCAGTGCTAGAGACGTGGCAGGGAACACCGGGGAGCTGTTTTTT	CSARDVAGNTGELFF
few	.	TRBV11-3	TRBJ2-4	TGTGCCAGCAGCTCCCGGACTGGGAACATTCAGTACTTC	CASSSRTGNIQYF